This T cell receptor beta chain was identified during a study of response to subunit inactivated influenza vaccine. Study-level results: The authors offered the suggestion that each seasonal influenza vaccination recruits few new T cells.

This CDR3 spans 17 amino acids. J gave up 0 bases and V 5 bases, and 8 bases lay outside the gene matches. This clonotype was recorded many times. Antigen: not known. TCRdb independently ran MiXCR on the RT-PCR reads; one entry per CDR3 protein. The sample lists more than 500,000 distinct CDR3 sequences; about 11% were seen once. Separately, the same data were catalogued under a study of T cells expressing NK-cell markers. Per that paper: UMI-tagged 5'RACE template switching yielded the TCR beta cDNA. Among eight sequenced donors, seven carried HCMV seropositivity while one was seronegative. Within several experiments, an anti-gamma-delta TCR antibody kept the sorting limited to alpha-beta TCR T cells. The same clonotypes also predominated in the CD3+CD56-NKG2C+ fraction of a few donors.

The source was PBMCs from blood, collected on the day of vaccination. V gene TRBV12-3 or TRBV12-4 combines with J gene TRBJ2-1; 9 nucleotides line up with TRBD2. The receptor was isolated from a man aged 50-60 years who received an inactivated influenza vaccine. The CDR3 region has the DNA TGTGCCAGCAGTCCAGGGTTTAGCGGGAGCTCCTACAATGAGCAGTTCTTC. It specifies CASSPGFSGSSYNEQFF.